This is a list of T cell receptor beta chains from one sample in a study of blood T cells in healthy people across ages. TCRdb processed the 5' RACE reads anew with MiXCR; each CDR3 protein has one entry. Of 1.5 million to 2 million distinct CDR3 sequences listed, approximately 28% were seen once; the top ten hold more than 6%. Sequencing was done on a sample of blood. These receptors were collected from a woman aged 25 to 39 in good health. The CDR3 runs from the conserved cysteine through the conserved F or W. A D gene is named only where the DNA matches it firmly. Size is omitted from some rows. Given values are once, few, many or a class for expanded clones.

CDR3 protein: CSAPERYNEQFF
CDR3 DNA: TGCAGTGCTCCGGAGCGGTACAATGAGCAGTTCTTC
CDR3 length: 12
clone size: -
V gene: TRBV20-1
D gene: -
J gene: TRBJ2-1

CDR3 protein: CSVEAKSGGLYNEQFF
CDR3 DNA: TGCAGCGTTGAGGCCAAGTCGGGGGGGCTGTACAATGAGCAGTTCTTC
CDR3 length: 16
clone size: many
V gene: TRBV29-1
D gene: TRBD2
J gene: TRBJ2-1

CDR3 protein: CASSEGGSYERYF
CDR3 DNA: TGCGCCAGCAGTGAAGGGGGTTCCTACGAGCGGTACTTC
CDR3 length: 13
clone size: -
V gene: TRBV10-1
D gene: -
J gene: TRBJ2-4

CDR3 protein: CATKSLANEQFF
CDR3 DNA: TGTGCCACCAAATCTCTAGCCAATGAGCAGTTCTTC
CDR3 length: 12
clone size: -
V gene: TRBV5-5
D gene: -
J gene: TRBJ2-1

CDR3 protein: CASSTEGDDGDTQYF
CDR3 DNA: TGTGCCAGCAGTACGGAGGGGGACGACGGAGATACGCAGTATTTT
CDR3 length: 15
clone size: -
V gene: TRBV28
D gene: -
J gene: TRBJ2-3

CDR3 protein: CASSLDSAEIYGYTF
CDR3 DNA: TGTGCCAGCAGCTTAGACTCTGCCGAAATCTATGGCTACACCTTC
CDR3 length: 15
clone size: -
V gene: TRBV11-3
D gene: -
J gene: TRBJ1-2

CDR3 protein: CASSPMDKNYEQYF
CDR3 DNA: TGTGCCAGCAGCCCGATGGACAAGAACTACGAGCAGTACTTC
CDR3 length: 14
clone size: many
V gene: TRBV11-2
D gene: -
J gene: TRBJ2-7

CDR3 protein: CASSNVLHMNTEAFF
CDR3 DNA: TGTGCCAGCAGTAACGTCCTACATATGAACACTGAAGCTTTCTTT
CDR3 length: 15
clone size: few
V gene: TRBV6-6
D gene: -
J gene: TRBJ1-1

CDR3 protein: CASLREGSRTGGYTF
CDR3 DNA: TGTGCCAGCCTAAGGGAGGGCTCACGTACGGGTGGCTACACCTTC
CDR3 length: 15
clone size: -
V gene: TRBV12-3/TRBV12-4
D gene: -
J gene: TRBJ1-2

CDR3 protein: CAGSRERTGGNYGYTF
CDR3 DNA: TGTGCCGGCAGTCGCGAAAGGACAGGGGGTAACTATGGCTACACCTTC
CDR3 length: 16
clone size: -
V gene: TRBV12-3/TRBV12-4
D gene: TRBD1
J gene: TRBJ1-2

CDR3 protein: CASSQGLAGTYEQFF
CDR3 DNA: TGTGCCAGCAGCCAGGGACTAGCGGGGACCTACGAGCAGTTCTTC
CDR3 length: 15
clone size: -
V gene: TRBV7-2
D gene: TRBD2
J gene: TRBJ2-1

CDR3 protein: CASRDPGSSYNEQFF
CDR3 DNA: TGTGCCAGCAGGGATCCAGGGAGCTCCTACAATGAGCAGTTCTTC
CDR3 length: 15
clone size: few
V gene: TRBV9
D gene: -
J gene: TRBJ2-1

CDR3 protein: CASSSHPGGGGNSPLHF
CDR3 DNA: TGTGCCAGCAGTTCCCACCCGGGAGGTGGTGGGAATTCACCCCTCCACTTT
CDR3 length: 17
clone size: few
V gene: TRBV27
D gene: -
J gene: TRBJ1-6

CDR3 protein: CATSRVLSYEQYF
CDR3 DNA: TGTGCCACCAGCAGAGTCCTCAGCTACGAGCAGTACTTC
CDR3 length: 13
clone size: few
V gene: TRBV15
D gene: -
J gene: TRBJ2-7

CDR3 protein: CASTPGLAWANEQFF
CDR3 DNA: TGTGCCAGCACCCCGGGACTAGCGTGGGCAAATGAGCAGTTCTTC
CDR3 length: 15
clone size: few
V gene: TRBV7-2
D gene: TRBD2
J gene: TRBJ2-1

CDR3 protein: CASSRDRPYNEQYF
CDR3 DNA: TGTGCCAGCTCCCGAGACAGGCCTTACAATGAGCAGTACTTC
CDR3 length: 14
clone size: -
V gene: TRBV6-6
D gene: -
J gene: TRBJ2-7

CDR3 protein: CASSYVDNYEQYF
CDR3 DNA: TGTGCCAGCAGTTATGTGGACAACTACGAGCAGTACTTC
CDR3 length: 13
clone size: few
V gene: TRBV6-2/TRBV6-3
D gene: -
J gene: TRBJ2-7

CDR3 protein: CASSRESGKNIQYF
CDR3 DNA: TGTGCCAGCTCCCGGGAGTCGGGCAAAAACATTCAGTACTTC
CDR3 length: 14
clone size: many
V gene: TRBV7-9
D gene: -
J gene: TRBJ2-4

CDR3 protein: CASSRREKGETQYF
CDR3 DNA: TGTGCCAGCAGCCGGAGGGAGAAGGGCGAGACCCAGTACTTC
CDR3 length: 14
clone size: -
V gene: TRBV3-1
D gene: -
J gene: TRBJ2-5

CDR3 protein: CASRLRTGVVNEQFF
CDR3 DNA: TGCGCCAGCAGGCTCAGGACAGGGGTAGTAAATGAGCAGTTCTTC
CDR3 length: 15
clone size: -
V gene: TRBV5-1
D gene: TRBD1
J gene: TRBJ2-1

CDR3 protein: CASSAGGRGKAQYF
CDR3 DNA: TGTGCCAGCAGTGCAGGGGGCAGGGGGAAAGCCCAGTACTTC
CDR3 length: 14
clone size: many
V gene: TRBV28
D gene: TRBD1
J gene: TRBJ2-5

CDR3 protein: CSASSSGGDAEQFF
CDR3 DNA: TGCAGTGCTAGTTCTAGCGGAGGGGATGCTGAGCAGTTCTTC
CDR3 length: 14
clone size: few
V gene: TRBV20-1
D gene: TRBD2
J gene: TRBJ2-1

CDR3 protein: CASSGQGSAETQYF
CDR3 DNA: TGTGCCAGCAGCGGACAGGGGAGCGCAGAGACCCAGTACTTC
CDR3 length: 14
clone size: few
V gene: TRBV7-2
D gene: TRBD1
J gene: TRBJ2-5

CDR3 protein: CSGATTSTDTQYF
CDR3 DNA: TGCAGCGGGGCGACGACTAGCACAGATACGCAGTATTTT
CDR3 length: 13
clone size: -
V gene: TRBV29-1
D gene: -
J gene: TRBJ2-3

CDR3 protein: CSASPDRFGYTF
CDR3 DNA: TGCAGTGCTAGTCCGGACAGATTCGGCTACACCTTC
CDR3 length: 12
clone size: -
V gene: TRBV20-1
D gene: -
J gene: TRBJ1-2

CDR3 protein: CASSHRQYMNTEAFF
CDR3 DNA: TGTGCCAGCAGCCACCGTCAGTATATGAACACTGAAGCTTTCTTT
CDR3 length: 15
clone size: many
V gene: TRBV28
D gene: -
J gene: TRBJ1-1

CDR3 protein: CASSISTGIIGYTF
CDR3 DNA: TGTGCCAGCAGCATTTCAACAGGGATCATTGGTTACACCTTC
CDR3 length: 14
clone size: -
V gene: TRBV5-6
D gene: -
J gene: TRBJ1-2

CDR3 protein: CASSRMGDGYTF
CDR3 DNA: TGTGCCAGCAGTCGAATGGGGGATGGCTACACCTTC
CDR3 length: 12
clone size: few
V gene: TRBV6-1
D gene: -
J gene: TRBJ1-2

CDR3 protein: CSVEDQQTPGETQYF
CDR3 DNA: TGCAGCGTTGAAGATCAACAGACCCCAGGGGAGACCCAGTACTTC
CDR3 length: 15
clone size: -
V gene: TRBV29-1
D gene: -
J gene: TRBJ2-5

CDR3 protein: CASSLAGDSYGYTF
CDR3 DNA: TGTGCCAGCAGCTTAGCTGGGGACAGCTATGGCTACACCTTC
CDR3 length: 14
clone size: many
V gene: TRBV7-9
D gene: TRBD1
J gene: TRBJ1-2

CDR3 protein: CATQGSTEAFF
CDR3 DNA: TGTGCCACACAGGGGAGCACTGAAGCTTTCTTT
CDR3 length: 11
clone size: few
V gene: TRBV10-3
D gene: TRBD1
J gene: TRBJ1-1

CDR3 protein: CASSPPSDSSEKLFF
CDR3 DNA: TGTGCCAGCAGCCCTCCCTCGGACAGTAGCGAAAAACTGTTTTTT
CDR3 length: 15
clone size: -
V gene: TRBV7-9
D gene: -
J gene: TRBJ1-4

CDR3 protein: CASSFQQGQFYGYTF
CDR3 DNA: TGCGCCAGCAGCTTTCAACAGGGACAATTCTATGGCTACACCTTC
CDR3 length: 15
clone size: -
V gene: TRBV5-1
D gene: -
J gene: TRBJ1-2

CDR3 protein: CSVEDRGGRSQNEAFF
CDR3 DNA: TGCAGCGTTGAAGATCGGGGGGGGCGATCCCAGAATGAAGCTTTCTTT
CDR3 length: 16
clone size: -
V gene: TRBV29-1
D gene: -
J gene: TRBJ1-1

CDR3 protein: CASSPHRGAEKLFF
CDR3 DNA: TGCGCCAGCAGCCCTCACAGGGGCGCGGAAAAACTGTTTTTT
CDR3 length: 14
clone size: few
V gene: TRBV10-2
D gene: TRBD1
J gene: TRBJ1-4

CDR3 protein: CASSLETINEQYF
CDR3 DNA: TGTGCCAGCAGCTTGGAAACGATAAACGAGCAGTACTTC
CDR3 length: 13
clone size: few
V gene: TRBV5-5
D gene: -
J gene: TRBJ2-7

CDR3 protein: CASSIDLLVRGDTNNEQFF
CDR3 DNA: TGTGCCAGTAGTATAGATCTATTGGTTCGGGGCGATACTAACAATGAGCAGTTCTTC
CDR3 length: 19
clone size: -
V gene: TRBV19
D gene: -
J gene: TRBJ2-1

CDR3 protein: CASSREGAYEQYF
CDR3 DNA: TGCGCCAGCAGCCGGGAGGGGGCCTACGAGCAGTACTTC
CDR3 length: 13
clone size: many
V gene: TRBV5-1
D gene: TRBD2
J gene: TRBJ2-7

CDR3 protein: CASSIGTYSYNEQFF
CDR3 DNA: TGTGCCAGCAGCATTGGGACTTACTCCTACAATGAGCAGTTCTTC
CDR3 length: 15
clone size: -
V gene: TRBV7-9
D gene: -
J gene: TRBJ2-1

CDR3 protein: CASSHIGGELFF
CDR3 DNA: TGCGCCAGCAGCCATATTGGTGGGGAGCTGTTTTTT
CDR3 length: 12
clone size: -
V gene: TRBV4-1
D gene: -
J gene: TRBJ2-2

CDR3 protein: CASSAGAIDNEQYF
CDR3 DNA: TGCGCCAGCAGCGCCGGGGCGATAGACAATGAGCAGTACTTC
CDR3 length: 14
clone size: -
V gene: TRBV5-1
D gene: -
J gene: TRBJ2-7

CDR3 protein: CASSPNQPGSNYEQYF
CDR3 DNA: TGTGCCAGCTCCCCCAACCAGCCAGGGTCAAACTACGAGCAGTACTTC
CDR3 length: 16
clone size: -
V gene: TRBV18
D gene: -
J gene: TRBJ2-7

CDR3 protein: CASTAWDRVYEKLFF
CDR3 DNA: TGTGCCAGCACCGCCTGGGACAGGGTGTACGAAAAACTGTTTTTT
CDR3 length: 15
clone size: few
V gene: TRBV28
D gene: TRBD1
J gene: TRBJ1-4

CDR3 protein: CASSLAALGGATGELFF
CDR3 DNA: TGCGCCAGCAGCTTGGCCGCGCTGGGGGGCGCGACCGGGGAGCTGTTTTTT
CDR3 length: 17
clone size: few
V gene: TRBV5-1
D gene: -
J gene: TRBJ2-2

CDR3 protein: CASSLVTAGRQYF
CDR3 DNA: TGTGCCAGCAGCTTAGTGACGGCGGGGCGGCAGTACTTC
CDR3 length: 13
clone size: -
V gene: TRBV7-2
D gene: -
J gene: TRBJ2-5

CDR3 protein: CASSMATGSYEQYF
CDR3 DNA: TGCGCCAGCAGCATGGCGACAGGGTCCTACGAGCAGTACTTC
CDR3 length: 14
clone size: -
V gene: TRBV5-1
D gene: TRBD1
J gene: TRBJ2-7